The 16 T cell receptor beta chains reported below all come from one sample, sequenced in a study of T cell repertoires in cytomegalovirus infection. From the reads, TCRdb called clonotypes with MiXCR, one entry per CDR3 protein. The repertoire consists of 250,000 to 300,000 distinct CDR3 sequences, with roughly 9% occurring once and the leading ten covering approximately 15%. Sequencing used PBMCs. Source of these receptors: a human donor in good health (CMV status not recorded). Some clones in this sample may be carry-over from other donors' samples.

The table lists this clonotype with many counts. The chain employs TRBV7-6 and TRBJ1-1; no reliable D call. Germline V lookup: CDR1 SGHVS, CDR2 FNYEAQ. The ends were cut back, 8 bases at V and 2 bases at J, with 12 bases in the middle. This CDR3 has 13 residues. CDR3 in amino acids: CASHGTTNTEAFF. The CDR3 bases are TGTGCCAGCCACGGAACAACTAACACTGAAGCTTTCTTT.

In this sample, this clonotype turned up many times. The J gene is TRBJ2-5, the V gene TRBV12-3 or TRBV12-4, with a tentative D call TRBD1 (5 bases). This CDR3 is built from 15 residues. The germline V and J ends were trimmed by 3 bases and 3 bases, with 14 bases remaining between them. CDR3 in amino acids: CASSLQGKGEETQYF. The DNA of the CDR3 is TGTGCCAGCAGTTTGCAGGGAAAAGGAGAAGAGACCCAGTACTTC.

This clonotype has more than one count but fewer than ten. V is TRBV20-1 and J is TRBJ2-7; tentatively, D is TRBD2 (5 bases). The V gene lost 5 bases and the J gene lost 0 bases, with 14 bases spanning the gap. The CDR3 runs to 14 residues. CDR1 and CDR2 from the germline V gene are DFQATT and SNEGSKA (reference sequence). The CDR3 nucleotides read TGCAGTGCTCGTGACGGTGGGAGCTCCTACGAGCAGTACTTC. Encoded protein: CSARDGGSSYEQYF.

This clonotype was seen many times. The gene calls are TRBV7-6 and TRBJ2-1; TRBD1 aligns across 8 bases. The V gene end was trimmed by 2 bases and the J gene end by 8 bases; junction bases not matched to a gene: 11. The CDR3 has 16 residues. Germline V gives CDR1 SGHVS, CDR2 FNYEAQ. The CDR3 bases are TGTGCCAGCAGCTTATCCGGACAGGGTCTTCTGGATGAGCAGTTCTTC. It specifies CASSLSGQGLLDEQFF.

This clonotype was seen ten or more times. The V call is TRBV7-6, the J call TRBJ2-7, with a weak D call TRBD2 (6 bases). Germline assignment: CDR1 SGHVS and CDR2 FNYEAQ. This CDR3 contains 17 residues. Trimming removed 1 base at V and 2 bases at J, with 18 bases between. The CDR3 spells CASSLVHSGTVAYEQYF. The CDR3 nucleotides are TGTGCCAGCAGCTTAGTCCACTCCGGGACTGTGGCCTACGAGCAGTACTTC.

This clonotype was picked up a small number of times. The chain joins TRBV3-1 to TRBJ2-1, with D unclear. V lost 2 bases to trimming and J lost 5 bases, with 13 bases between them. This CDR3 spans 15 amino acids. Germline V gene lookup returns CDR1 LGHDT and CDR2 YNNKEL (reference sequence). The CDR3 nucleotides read TGTGCCAGCAGCCAATCACACCGACGGGACAATGAGCAGTTCTTC. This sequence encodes CASSQSHRRDNEQFF.

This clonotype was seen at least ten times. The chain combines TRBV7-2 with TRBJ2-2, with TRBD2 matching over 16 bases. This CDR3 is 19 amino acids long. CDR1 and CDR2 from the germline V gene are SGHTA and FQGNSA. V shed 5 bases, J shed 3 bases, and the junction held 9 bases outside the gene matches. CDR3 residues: CASSAGTSGRASDTGELFF. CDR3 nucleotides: TGTGCCAGCAGCGCCGGGACTAGCGGGAGGGCCTCGGACACCGGGGAGCTGTTTTTT.

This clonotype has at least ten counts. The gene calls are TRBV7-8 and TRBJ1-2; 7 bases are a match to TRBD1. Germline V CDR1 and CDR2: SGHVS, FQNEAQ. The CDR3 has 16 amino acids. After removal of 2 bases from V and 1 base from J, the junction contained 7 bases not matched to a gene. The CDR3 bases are TGTGCCAGCAGCTTACTGAGGGACAGCCTTAACTATGGCTACACCTTC. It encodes CASSLLRDSLNYGYTF.

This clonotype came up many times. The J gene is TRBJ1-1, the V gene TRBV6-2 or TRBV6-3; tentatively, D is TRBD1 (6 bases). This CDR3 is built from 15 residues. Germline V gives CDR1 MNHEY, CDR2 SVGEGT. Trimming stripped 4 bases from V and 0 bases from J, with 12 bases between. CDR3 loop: CASSFARTVNTEAFF. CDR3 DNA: TGTGCCAGCAGTTTCGCCCGGACAGTGAACACTGAAGCTTTCTTT.

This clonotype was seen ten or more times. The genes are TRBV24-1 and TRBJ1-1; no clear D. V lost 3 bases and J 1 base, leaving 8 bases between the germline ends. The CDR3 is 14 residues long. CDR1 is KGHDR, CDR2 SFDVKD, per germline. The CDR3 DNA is TGTGCCACCAGTGATACGAAACCGAACACTGAAGCTTTCTTT. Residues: CATSDTKPNTEAFF.

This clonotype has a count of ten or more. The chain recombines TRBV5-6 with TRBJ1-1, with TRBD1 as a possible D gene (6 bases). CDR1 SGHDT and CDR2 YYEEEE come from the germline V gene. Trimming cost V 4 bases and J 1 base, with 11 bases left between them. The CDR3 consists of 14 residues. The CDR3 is CASSTLGANTEAFF. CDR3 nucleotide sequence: TGTGCCAGCAGCACCCTGGGGGCGAACACTGAAGCTTTCTTT.

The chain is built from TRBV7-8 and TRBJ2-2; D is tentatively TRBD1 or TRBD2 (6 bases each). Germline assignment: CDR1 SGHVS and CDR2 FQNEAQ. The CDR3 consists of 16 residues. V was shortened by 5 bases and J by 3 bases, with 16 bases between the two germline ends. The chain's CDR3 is CASSPPRGADTGELFF. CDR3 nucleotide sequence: TGTGCCAGCAGCCCCCCGAGGGGGGCTGACACCGGGGAGCTGTTTTTT.

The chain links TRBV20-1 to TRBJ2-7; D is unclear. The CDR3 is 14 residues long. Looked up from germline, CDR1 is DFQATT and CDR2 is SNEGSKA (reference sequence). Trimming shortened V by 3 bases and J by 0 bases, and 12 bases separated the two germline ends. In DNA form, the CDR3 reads TGCAGTGCTAGTTCTATAGGCAACTCCTACGAGCAGTACTTC. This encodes CSASSIGNSYEQYF.

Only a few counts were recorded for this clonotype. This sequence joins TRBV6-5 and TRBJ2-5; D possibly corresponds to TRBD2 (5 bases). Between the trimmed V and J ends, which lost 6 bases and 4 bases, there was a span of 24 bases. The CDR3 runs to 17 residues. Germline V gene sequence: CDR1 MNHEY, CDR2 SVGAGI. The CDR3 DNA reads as TGTGCCAGCAGCCGGCCCCCCGGGCCCCTGGGAGCAGAGACCCAGTACTTC. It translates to CASSRPPGPLGAETQYF.

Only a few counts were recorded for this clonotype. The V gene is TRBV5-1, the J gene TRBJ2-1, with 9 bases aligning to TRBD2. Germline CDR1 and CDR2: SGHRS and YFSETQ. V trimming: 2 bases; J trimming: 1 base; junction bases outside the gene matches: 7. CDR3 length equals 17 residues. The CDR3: CASSFSGGGISYNEQFF. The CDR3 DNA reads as TGCGCCAGCAGCTTTAGCGGGGGAGGTATATCCTACAATGAGCAGTTCTTC.

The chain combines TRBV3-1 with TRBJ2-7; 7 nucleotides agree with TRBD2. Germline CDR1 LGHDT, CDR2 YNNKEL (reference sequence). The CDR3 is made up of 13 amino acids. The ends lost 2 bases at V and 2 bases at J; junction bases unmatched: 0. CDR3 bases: TGTGCCAGCAGCCAAACTAGCGCCTACGAGCAGTACTTC. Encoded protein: CASSQTSAYEQYF.